The following is a TCR beta chain sequence with its context. Trimming stripped 6 bases from V and 4 bases from J, with 13 bases between. The CDR3 runs to 13 residues. Germline V gives CDR1 LNHDA, CDR2 SQIVND (reference sequence). These data belong to a study of blood T cell repertoires in COVID-19. Study-wide context: Samples representing acute and convalescent COVID-19 were sourced from the United States, Italy and Spain. The analysed material was cDNA or gDNA that came from T cells, B-cell-depleted T cells, or PBMCs.

In the authors' methods: From reference gene primer amplification, estimates of nucleated cell counts were derived. The repertoire was sequenced with immunoSEQ multiplex PCR; TCRdb's copy has only in-frame clones and lacks some. The V and J calls and clone size were taken over from that table, and D and trimming were inferred from the DNA. The repertoire consists of 150,000 to 200,000 clones, with approximately 79% occurring once and the leading ten covering roughly 13%. The chain carries TRBV19 and TRBJ2-7; TRBD2 is a possible D gene (7 bases). Material: peripheral blood. The clonotype comes from a middle-aged man who had recovered from COVID-19. The CDR3 spells CASRAGHQYEQYF. Written as DNA, the CDR3 is TGTGCCAGTAGAGCGGGACATCAATACGAGCAGTACTTC.